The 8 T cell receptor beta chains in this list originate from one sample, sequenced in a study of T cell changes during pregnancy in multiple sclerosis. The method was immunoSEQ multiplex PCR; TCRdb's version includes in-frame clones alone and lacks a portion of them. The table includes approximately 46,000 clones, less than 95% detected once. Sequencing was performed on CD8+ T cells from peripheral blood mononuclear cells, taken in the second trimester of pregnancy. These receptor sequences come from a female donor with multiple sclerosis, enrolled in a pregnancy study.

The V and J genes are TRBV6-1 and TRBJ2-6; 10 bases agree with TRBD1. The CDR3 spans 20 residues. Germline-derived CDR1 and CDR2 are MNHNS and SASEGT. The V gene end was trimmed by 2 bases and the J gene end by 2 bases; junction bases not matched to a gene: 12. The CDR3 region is CASSEWDRGLIVAGANVLTF. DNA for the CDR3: TGTGCCAGCAGTGAATGGGACAGGGGATTAATAGTAGCTGGGGCCAACGTCCTGACTTTC.

CDR3 amino acids: CASSPDRVGYGYTF. CDR3 bases: TGTGCCAGCAGCCCAGACAGGGTGGGCTATGGCTACACCTTC. V gene TRBV5-6 combines with J gene TRBJ1-2; 7 nucleotides agree with TRBD1. The CDR3 is made up of 14 amino acids. With 4 bases clipped from V and 4 bases from J, the junction kept 7 bases outside the gene matches. Germline-derived CDR1 and CDR2 are SGHDT and YYEEEE.

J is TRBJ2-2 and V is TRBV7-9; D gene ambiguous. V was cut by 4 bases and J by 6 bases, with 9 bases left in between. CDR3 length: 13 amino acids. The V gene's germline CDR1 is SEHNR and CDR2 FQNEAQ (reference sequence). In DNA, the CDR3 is TGTGCCAGCAGCTCCCACGGAGCCGGGGAGCTGTTTTTT. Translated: CASSSHGAGELFF. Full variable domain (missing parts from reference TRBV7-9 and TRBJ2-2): DTGVSQNPRHKITKRGQNVTFRCDPISEHNRLYWYRQTLGQGPEFLTYFQNEAQLEKSRLLSDRFSAERPKGSFSTLEIQRTEQGDSAMYLCASSSHGAGELFFGEGSRLTVL.

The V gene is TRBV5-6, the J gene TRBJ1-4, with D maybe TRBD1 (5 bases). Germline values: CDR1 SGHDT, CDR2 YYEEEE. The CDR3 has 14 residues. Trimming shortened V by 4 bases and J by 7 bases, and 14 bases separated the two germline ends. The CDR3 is CASSGNRFSEKLFF. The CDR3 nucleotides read TGTGCCAGCAGCGGCAACAGGTTCAGTGAAAAACTGTTTTTT.

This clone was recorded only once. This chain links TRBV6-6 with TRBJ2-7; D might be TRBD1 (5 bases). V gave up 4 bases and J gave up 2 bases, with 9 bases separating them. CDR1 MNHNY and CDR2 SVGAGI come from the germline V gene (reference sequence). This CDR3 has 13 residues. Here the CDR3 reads CASSSGFPYEQYF. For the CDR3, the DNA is TGTGCCAGCAGTTCAGGGTTTCCCTACGAGCAGTACTTC.

The CDR3 DNA follows: TGTGCCAGCAGCTTGGGCCAGAAAGCCTACGAGCAGTACTTC. Its protein is CASSLGQKAYEQYF. This sequence joins TRBV5-6 and TRBJ2-7; no clear D gene. This CDR3 has 14 amino acids. Germline V gives CDR1 SGHDT, CDR2 YYEEEE. Trimming stripped 0 bases from V and 2 bases from J, with 9 bases between.

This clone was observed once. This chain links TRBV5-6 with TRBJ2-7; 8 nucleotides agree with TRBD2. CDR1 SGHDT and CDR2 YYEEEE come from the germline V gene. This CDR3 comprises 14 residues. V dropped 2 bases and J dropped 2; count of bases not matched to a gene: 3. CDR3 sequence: CASSFPGLAYEQYF. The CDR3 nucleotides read TGTGCCAGCAGCTTTCCGGGACTAGCCTACGAGCAGTACTTC. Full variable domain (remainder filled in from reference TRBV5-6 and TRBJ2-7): DAGVTQSPTHLIKTRGQQVTLRCSPKSGHDTVSWYQQALGQGPQFIFQYYEEEERQRGNFPDRFSGHQFPNYSSELNVNALLLGDSALYLCASSFPGLAYEQYFGPGTRLTVT.

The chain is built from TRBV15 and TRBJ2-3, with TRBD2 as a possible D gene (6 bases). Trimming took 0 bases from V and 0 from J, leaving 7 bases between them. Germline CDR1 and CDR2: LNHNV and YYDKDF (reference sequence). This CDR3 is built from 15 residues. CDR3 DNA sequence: TGTGCCACCAGCAGAGAGGGGAGGAGCACAGATACGCAGTATTTT. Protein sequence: CATSREGRSTDTQYF. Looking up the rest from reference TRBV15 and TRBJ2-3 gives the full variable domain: DAMVIQNPRYQVTQFGKPVTLSCSQTLNHNVMYWYQQKSSQAPKLLFHYYDKDFNNEADTPDNFQSRRPNTSFCFLDIRSPGLGDTAMYLCATSREGRSTDTQYFGPGTRLTVL.